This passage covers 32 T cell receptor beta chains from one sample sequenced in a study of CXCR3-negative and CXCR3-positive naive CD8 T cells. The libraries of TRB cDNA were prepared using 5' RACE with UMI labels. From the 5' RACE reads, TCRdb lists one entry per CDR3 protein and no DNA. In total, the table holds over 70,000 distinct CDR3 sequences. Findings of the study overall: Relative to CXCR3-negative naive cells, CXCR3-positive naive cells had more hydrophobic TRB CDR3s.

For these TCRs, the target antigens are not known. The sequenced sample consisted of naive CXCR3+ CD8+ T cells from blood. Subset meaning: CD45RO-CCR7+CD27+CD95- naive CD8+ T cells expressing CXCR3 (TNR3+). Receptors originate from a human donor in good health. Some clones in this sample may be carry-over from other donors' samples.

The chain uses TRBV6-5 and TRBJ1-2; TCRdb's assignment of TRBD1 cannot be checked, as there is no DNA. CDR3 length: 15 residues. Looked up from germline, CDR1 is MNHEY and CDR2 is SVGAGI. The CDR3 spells CASSYGGQSNYGYTF.

Here the CDR3 reads CASSQTMAVRILNEQFF. The chain couples TRBV4-3 to TRBJ2-1. Germline CDR1 reads LGHNA; CDR2 reads YSLEER. The CDR3 is made up of 17 amino acids.

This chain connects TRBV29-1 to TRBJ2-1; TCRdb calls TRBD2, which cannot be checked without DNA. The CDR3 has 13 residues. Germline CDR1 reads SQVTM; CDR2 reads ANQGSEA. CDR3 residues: CSVEWRERNEQFF.

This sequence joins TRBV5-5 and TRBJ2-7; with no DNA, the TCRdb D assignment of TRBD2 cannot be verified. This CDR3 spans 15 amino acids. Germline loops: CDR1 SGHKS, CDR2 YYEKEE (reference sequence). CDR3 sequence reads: CASSPGTSGGYEQYF.

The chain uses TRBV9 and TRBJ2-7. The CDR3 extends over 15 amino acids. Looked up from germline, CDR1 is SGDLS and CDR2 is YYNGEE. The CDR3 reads CASSVEVSEDYEQYF. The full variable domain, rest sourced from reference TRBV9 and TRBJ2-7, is DSGVTQTPKHLITATGQRVTLRCSPRSGDLSVYWYQQSLDQGLQFLIQYYNGEERAKGNILERFSAQQFPDLHSELNLSSLELGDSALYFCASSVEVSEDYEQYFGPGTRLTVT.

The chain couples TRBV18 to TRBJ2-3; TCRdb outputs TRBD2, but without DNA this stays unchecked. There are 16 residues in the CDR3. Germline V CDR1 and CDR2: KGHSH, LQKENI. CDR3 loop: CASSPDSGGYTDTQYF.

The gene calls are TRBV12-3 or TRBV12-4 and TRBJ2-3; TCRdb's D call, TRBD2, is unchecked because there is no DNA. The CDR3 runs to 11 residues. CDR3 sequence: CASSFGGSQYF.

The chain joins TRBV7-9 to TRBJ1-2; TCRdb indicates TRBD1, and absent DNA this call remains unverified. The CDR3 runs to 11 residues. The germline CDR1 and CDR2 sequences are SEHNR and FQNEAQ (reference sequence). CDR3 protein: CASSSDREPIF.

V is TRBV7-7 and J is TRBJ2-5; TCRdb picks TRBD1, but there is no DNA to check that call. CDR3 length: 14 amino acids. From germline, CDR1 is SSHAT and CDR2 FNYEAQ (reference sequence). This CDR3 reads CASSPVGARETQYF. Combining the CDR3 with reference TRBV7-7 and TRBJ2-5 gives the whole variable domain GAGVSQSPRYKVTKRGQDVTLRCDPISSHATLYWYQQALGQGPEFLTYFNYEAQPDKSGLPSDRFSAERPEGSISTLTIQRTEQRDSAMYRCASSPVGARETQYFGPGTRLLVL.

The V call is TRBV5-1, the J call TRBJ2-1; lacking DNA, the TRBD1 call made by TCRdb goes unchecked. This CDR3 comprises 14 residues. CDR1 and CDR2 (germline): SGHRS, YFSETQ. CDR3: CASRETGIYNEQFF.

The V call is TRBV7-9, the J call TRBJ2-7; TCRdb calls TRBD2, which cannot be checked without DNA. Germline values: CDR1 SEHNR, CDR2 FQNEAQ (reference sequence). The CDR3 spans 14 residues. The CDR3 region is CASSLPGLAAEQYF.

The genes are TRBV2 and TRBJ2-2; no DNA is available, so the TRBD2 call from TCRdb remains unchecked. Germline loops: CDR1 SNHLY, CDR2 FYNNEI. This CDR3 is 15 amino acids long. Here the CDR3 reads CASRVTSGSAGELFF. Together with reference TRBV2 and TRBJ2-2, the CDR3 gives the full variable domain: EPEVTQTPSHQVTQMGQEVILRCVPISNHLYFYWYRQILGQKVEFLVSFYNNEISEKSEIFDDQFSVERPDGSNFTLKIRSTKLEDSAMYFCASRVTSGSAGELFFGEGSRLTVL.

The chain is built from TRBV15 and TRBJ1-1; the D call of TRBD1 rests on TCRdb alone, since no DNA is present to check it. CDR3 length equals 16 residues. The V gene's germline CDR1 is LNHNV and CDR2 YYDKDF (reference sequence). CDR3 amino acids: CATSNPGDRGYTEAFF.

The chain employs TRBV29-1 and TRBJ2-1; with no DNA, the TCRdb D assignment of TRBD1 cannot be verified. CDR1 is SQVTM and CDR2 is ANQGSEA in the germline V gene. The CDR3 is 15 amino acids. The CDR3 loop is CSVERGQGAYNEQFF.

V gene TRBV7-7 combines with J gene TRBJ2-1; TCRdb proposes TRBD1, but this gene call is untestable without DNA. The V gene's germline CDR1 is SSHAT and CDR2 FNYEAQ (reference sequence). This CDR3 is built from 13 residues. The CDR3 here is CASSLGTGDEQFF.

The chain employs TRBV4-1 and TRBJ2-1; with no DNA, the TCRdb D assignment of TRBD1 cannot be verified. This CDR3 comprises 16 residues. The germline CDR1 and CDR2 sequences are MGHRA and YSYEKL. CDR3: CASSRSQGGAYNEQFF.

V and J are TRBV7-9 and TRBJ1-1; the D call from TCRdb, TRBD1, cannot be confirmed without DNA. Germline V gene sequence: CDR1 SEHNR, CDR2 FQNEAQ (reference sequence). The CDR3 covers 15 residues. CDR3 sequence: CASSSPTGRITEAFF.

The CDR3: CASSATVSYEQYF. The chain has TRBV12-3 or TRBV12-4 and TRBJ2-7. The CDR3 has 13 residues.

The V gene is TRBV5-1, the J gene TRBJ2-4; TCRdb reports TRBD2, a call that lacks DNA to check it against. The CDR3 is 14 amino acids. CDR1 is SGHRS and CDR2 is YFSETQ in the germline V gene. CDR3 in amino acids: CASSRGVLENIQYF.

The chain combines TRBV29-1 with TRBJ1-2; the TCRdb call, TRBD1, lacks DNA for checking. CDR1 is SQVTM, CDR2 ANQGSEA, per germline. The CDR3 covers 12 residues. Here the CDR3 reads CSVGQPTNGYTF.

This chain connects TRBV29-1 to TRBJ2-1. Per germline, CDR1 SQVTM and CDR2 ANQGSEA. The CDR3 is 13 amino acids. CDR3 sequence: CSVDDGSYNEQFF.

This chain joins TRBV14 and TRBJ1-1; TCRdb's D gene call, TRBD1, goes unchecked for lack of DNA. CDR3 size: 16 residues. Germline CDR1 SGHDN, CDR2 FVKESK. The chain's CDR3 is CASSQVRTGMNTEAFF.

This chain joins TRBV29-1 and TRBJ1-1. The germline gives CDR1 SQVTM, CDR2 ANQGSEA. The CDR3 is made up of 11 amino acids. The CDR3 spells CSVPYPTEAFF.

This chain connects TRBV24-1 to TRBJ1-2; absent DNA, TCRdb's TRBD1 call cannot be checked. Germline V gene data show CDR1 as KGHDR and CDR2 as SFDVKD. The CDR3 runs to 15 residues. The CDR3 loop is CATSDSTGTWGGYTF.

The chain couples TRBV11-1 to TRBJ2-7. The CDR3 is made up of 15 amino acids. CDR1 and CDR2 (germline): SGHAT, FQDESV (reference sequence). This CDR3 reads CASSLGPGLAYEQYF.

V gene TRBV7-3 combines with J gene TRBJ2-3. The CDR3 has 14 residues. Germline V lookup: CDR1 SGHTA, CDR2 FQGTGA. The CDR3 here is CASSLDNALDTQYF.

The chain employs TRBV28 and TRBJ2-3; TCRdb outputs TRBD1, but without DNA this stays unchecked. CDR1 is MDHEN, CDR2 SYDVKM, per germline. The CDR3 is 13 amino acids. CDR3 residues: CAFGHRGADTQYF.

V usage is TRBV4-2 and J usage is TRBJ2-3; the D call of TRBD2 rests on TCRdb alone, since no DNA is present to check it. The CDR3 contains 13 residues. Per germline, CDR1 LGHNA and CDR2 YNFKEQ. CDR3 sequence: CASSQVAGDTQYF.

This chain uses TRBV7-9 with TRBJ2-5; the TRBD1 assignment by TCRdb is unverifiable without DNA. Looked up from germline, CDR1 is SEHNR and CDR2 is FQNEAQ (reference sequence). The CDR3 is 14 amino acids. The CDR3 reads CASSSPVGQETQYF.

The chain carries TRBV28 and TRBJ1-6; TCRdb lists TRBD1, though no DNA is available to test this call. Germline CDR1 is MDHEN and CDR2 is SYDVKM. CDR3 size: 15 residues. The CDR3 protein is CASSFSVPLGSPLHF.

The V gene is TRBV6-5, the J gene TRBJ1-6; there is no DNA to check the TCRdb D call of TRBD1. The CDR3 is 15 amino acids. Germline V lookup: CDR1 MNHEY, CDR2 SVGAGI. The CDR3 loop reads CASSYRTGLNSPLHF.

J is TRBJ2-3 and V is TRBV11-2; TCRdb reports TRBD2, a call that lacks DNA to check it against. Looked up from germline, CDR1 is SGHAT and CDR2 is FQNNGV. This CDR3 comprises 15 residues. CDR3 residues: CASSRLAGGLDTQYF.